This section outlines one TCR beta chain sequence together with its context. 60 Vbeta and 13 Jbeta primers were used in PCR. The data were produced by immunoSEQ multiplex PCR, yet TCRdb's version contains in-frame clones alone and is incomplete. The table has about 110,000 clones, 80% seen once; the top ten hold less than 0.25%. The source of the sample is a study of cytomegalovirus exposure and HLA in healthy donors. CDR3 length equals 15 residues. Trimming shortened V by 5 bases and J by 3 bases, and 16 bases separated the two germline ends. CDR1 and CDR2 from the germline V gene are SGHTA and FQGNSA.

The sequenced material came from PBMCs. V gene TRBV7-2 combines with J gene TRBJ2-5; D is perhaps TRBD2 (6 bases). The receptor's source is a man over 45 in good health and CMV-seronegative. The CDR3 DNA reads TGTGCCAGCAGCCTAGGAGCCGCGGGGAAAGAGACCCAGTACTTC. Translating it yields CASSLGAAGKETQYF.